This is a list of T cell receptor beta chains from one sample in a study of blood T cell repertoires in COVID-19. TCRdb's table, derived via immunoSEQ multiplex PCR, lists solely in-frame clones and lacks some. The sample holds fewer than 85,000 clones, around nine tenths seen once. Sequencing used peripheral blood. These receptors were collected from a man aged 55 to 70 with acute or convalescent COVID-19. The CDR3 runs from the conserved cysteine through the conserved F or W. Fields, in order: V gene, J gene, D gene, clone size, CDR3 DNA, CDR3 protein. A D gene is named only where the DNA matches it firmly. Expanded clones are given a class, and other clones once, few, many or no size at all.

V gene: TRBV7-2
J gene: TRBJ2-2
D gene: TRBD2
clone size: .
CDR3 DNA: TGTGCCAGCAGCTTAGCGGGCAGACGGACGGGGGGGTCGAACACCGGGGAGCTGTTTTTT
CDR3 protein: CASSLAGRRTGGSNTGELFF

V gene: TRBV4-1
J gene: TRBJ1-1
D gene: .
clone size: .
CDR3 DNA: TGCGCCAGCAGCCAGGCTGGTAACACTGAAGCTTTCTTT
CDR3 protein: CASSQAGNTEAFF

V gene: TRBV2
J gene: TRBJ1-1
D gene: TRBD1
clone size: .
CDR3 DNA: TGTGCCAGCAGGGGACAGCTAAACACTGAAGCTTTCTTT
CDR3 protein: CASRGQLNTEAFF

V gene: TRBV6-6
J gene: TRBJ1-1
D gene: .
clone size: .
CDR3 DNA: TGTGCCAGCAGTTACCTCAGGGATCGCACTGAAGCTTTCTTT
CDR3 protein: CASSYLRDRTEAFF

V gene: TRBV3-1/TRBV3-2
J gene: TRBJ2-5
D gene: TRBD2
clone size: .
CDR3 DNA: TGTGCCAGCAGCCAAGAACTAGCGGGGCAAGGGACCCAGTACTTC
CDR3 protein: CASSQELAGQGTQYF

V gene: TRBV7-6
J gene: TRBJ1-4
D gene: .
clone size: .
CDR3 DNA: TGTGCCAGCAGCTTAGACAGACGAACAACTAATGAAAAACTGTTTTTT
CDR3 protein: CASSLDRRTTNEKLFF

V gene: TRBV5-6
J gene: TRBJ2-5
D gene: .
clone size: .
CDR3 DNA: TGTGCCAGCAGCTTGGGACAGCTCCAAGAGACCCAGTACTTC
CDR3 protein: CASSLGQLQETQYF

V gene: TRBV12-3/TRBV12-4
J gene: TRBJ2-2
D gene: .
clone size: .
CDR3 DNA: TGTGCCAGCAGTTTTGCAACAACCGGGGAGCTGTTTTTT
CDR3 protein: CASSFATTGELFF

V gene: TRBV5-1
J gene: TRBJ1-4
D gene: .
clone size: .
CDR3 DNA: TGCGCCAGCAGCGTTGGAGCGCGGAGTAATGAAAAACTGTTTTTT
CDR3 protein: CASSVGARSNEKLFF

V gene: TRBV14
J gene: TRBJ1-4
D gene: TRBD1
clone size: .
CDR3 DNA: TGTGCCAGCCGCAGGGGGAATGAAAAACTGTTTTTT
CDR3 protein: CASRRGNEKLFF

V gene: TRBV20-1
J gene: TRBJ1-2
D gene: TRBD1
clone size: .
CDR3 DNA: TGCAGTGCTGAGACAGGGGGCCCGATCGCCTTC
CDR3 protein: CSAETGGPIAF

V gene: TRBV9
J gene: TRBJ2-2
D gene: .
clone size: .
CDR3 DNA: TGTGCCAGCAGCGTCCAGAACACCGGGGAGCTGTTTTTT
CDR3 protein: CASSVQNTGELFF

V gene: TRBV5-1
J gene: TRBJ2-3
D gene: TRBD1
clone size: .
CDR3 DNA: TGCGCCAGCAGCACCGTGGGGACAGGGAGCACAGATACGCAGTATTTT
CDR3 protein: CASSTVGTGSTDTQYF

V gene: TRBV25-1
J gene: TRBJ2-3
D gene: .
clone size: .
CDR3 DNA: TGTGCCAGCTCCGTTCGGGGCGGGGGCCGCACAGATACGCAGTATTTT
CDR3 protein: CASSVRGGGRTDTQYF

V gene: TRBV7-2
J gene: TRBJ2-7
D gene: .
clone size: .
CDR3 DNA: TGTGCCAGCAGCTTAGTTCCGGGAAATTACGAGCAGTACTTC
CDR3 protein: CASSLVPGNYEQYF

V gene: TRBV5-1
J gene: TRBJ2-5
D gene: TRBD1
clone size: .
CDR3 DNA: TGCGCCAGCAGCGACCCAGGGGGAGAGACCCAGTACTTC
CDR3 protein: CASSDPGGETQYF

V gene: TRBV6-6
J gene: TRBJ2-5
D gene: .
clone size: .
CDR3 DNA: TGTGCCAGCAGTTTAGACTCGACCGGCGGGGAGACCCAGTACTTC
CDR3 protein: CASSLDSTGGETQYF

V gene: TRBV10-3
J gene: TRBJ2-5
D gene: .
clone size: .
CDR3 DNA: TGTGCCATCAGTGAGGCTAGCCTTGAGACCCAGTACTTC
CDR3 protein: CAISEASLETQYF

V gene: TRBV27
J gene: TRBJ1-2
D gene: TRBD1
clone size: .
CDR3 DNA: TGTGCCAGCTCGTCAGGGGGTGGGGGCTACACCTTC
CDR3 protein: CASSSGGGGYTF

V gene: TRBV5-5
J gene: TRBJ2-5
D gene: .
clone size: .
CDR3 DNA: TGTGCCAGCAGCTTGGAAGGCAGGGAGGGGGATACCCAGTACTTC
CDR3 protein: CASSLEGREGDTQYF

V gene: TRBV28
J gene: TRBJ2-3
D gene: TRBD1
clone size: .
CDR3 DNA: TGTGCCAGCAGTTTCCCTGATGGGGGGACAGGGAATGCCCCGCAGTATTTT
CDR3 protein: CASSFPDGGTGNAPQYF

V gene: TRBV11-3
J gene: TRBJ1-4
D gene: .
clone size: .
CDR3 DNA: TGTGCCAACACAGATCTAACTAATGAAAAACTGTTTTTT
CDR3 protein: CANTDLTNEKLFF

V gene: TRBV7-8
J gene: TRBJ2-7
D gene: .
clone size: .
CDR3 DNA: TGTGCCAGCAGCCTATGGACAGAAGCCTCCTACGAGCAGTACTTC
CDR3 protein: CASSLWTEASYEQYF

V gene: TRBV21-1
J gene: TRBJ1-5
D gene: .
clone size: .
CDR3 DNA: TGTGCCAGCAGCAAAGGGCGGGAGGGTCAGCCCCAGCATTTT
CDR3 protein: CASSKGREGQPQHF

V gene: TRBV28
J gene: TRBJ2-1
D gene: .
clone size: .
CDR3 DNA: TGTGCCAGCTTAAAGGTATTGGGGACATACAATGAGCAGTTCTTC
CDR3 protein: CASLKVLGTYNEQFF

V gene: TRBV28
J gene: TRBJ2-1
D gene: .
clone size: .
CDR3 DNA: TGTGCCAGCAGTTCCCCTGCGACAGGTGCGAATGAGCAGTTCTTC
CDR3 protein: CASSSPATGANEQFF

V gene: TRBV27
J gene: TRBJ1-6
D gene: .
clone size: few
CDR3 DNA: TGTGCCAGCAGTGGGTGGGACACCGGGAATTCACCCCTCCACTTT
CDR3 protein: CASSGWDTGNSPLHF

V gene: TRBV7-2
J gene: TRBJ1-3
D gene: TRBD1
clone size: .
CDR3 DNA: TGTGCCAGCAGCCCACACCAGGGGGGACAGGGCTCTGGAAACACCATATATTTT
CDR3 protein: CASSPHQGGQGSGNTIYF

V gene: TRBV4-2
J gene: TRBJ1-1
D gene: .
clone size: .
CDR3 DNA: TGTGCCAGCAGCCAAGATGACCGGGGTATAGCTGAAGCTTTCTTT
CDR3 protein: CASSQDDRGIAEAFF

V gene: TRBV19
J gene: TRBJ1-1
D gene: .
clone size: .
CDR3 DNA: TGTGCCAGTAGTCCCCCAGGCCTTGAAGCTTTCTTT
CDR3 protein: CASSPPGLEAFF

V gene: TRBV3-1/TRBV3-2
J gene: TRBJ2-7
D gene: TRBD1
clone size: .
CDR3 DNA: TGTGCCAGCAGCCAAGCCGACCCCGGGACAGCGATAACCTACGAGCAGTACTTC
CDR3 protein: CASSQADPGTAITYEQYF

V gene: TRBV4-3
J gene: TRBJ1-1
D gene: .
clone size: .
CDR3 DNA: TGCGCCAGCAGCCAAGAACCAGGCGTGAACACTGAAGCTTTCTTT
CDR3 protein: CASSQEPGVNTEAFF

V gene: TRBV11-2
J gene: TRBJ2-1
D gene: TRBD2
clone size: .
CDR3 DNA: TGTGCCAGCAGCTCCCCTCTATCTAGCGGGGGGGCTGATGAGCAGTTCTTC
CDR3 protein: CASSSPLSSGGADEQFF

V gene: TRBV7-2
J gene: TRBJ1-6
D gene: TRBD1
clone size: .
CDR3 DNA: TGTGCCAGCAGCTCCCGGGACAGGGCCCAATCACCCCTCCACTTT
CDR3 protein: CASSSRDRAQSPLHF

V gene: TRBV6-2/TRBV6-3
J gene: TRBJ2-3
D gene: TRBD2
clone size: .
CDR3 DNA: TGTGCCAGCAGTTATCGTCCCCGACTAGCGGGGGCCGGCACAGATACGCAGTATTTT
CDR3 protein: CASSYRPRLAGAGTDTQYF

V gene: TRBV6-5
J gene: TRBJ1-1
D gene: .
clone size: .
CDR3 DNA: TGTGCCAGCAGTTATGAGTGGGAGACTGAAGCTTTCTTT
CDR3 protein: CASSYEWETEAFF

V gene: TRBV9
J gene: TRBJ1-1
D gene: .
clone size: .
CDR3 DNA: TGTGCCAGCAGCAGGGGCCGGGACACTGAAGCTTTCTTT
CDR3 protein: CASSRGRDTEAFF

V gene: TRBV18
J gene: TRBJ1-2
D gene: TRBD1
clone size: .
CDR3 DNA: TGTGCCAGCTCACCACCGGGACAGGGAAGAGATGCGGGCTACACCTTC
CDR3 protein: CASSPPGQGRDAGYTF

V gene: TRBV6-5
J gene: TRBJ2-7
D gene: .
clone size: .
CDR3 DNA: TGTGCCAGCAGTCACTCACGGGGGGCCGTATACTACGAGCAGTACTTC
CDR3 protein: CASSHSRGAVYYEQYF

V gene: TRBV3-1/TRBV3-2
J gene: TRBJ2-7
D gene: TRBD2
clone size: .
CDR3 DNA: TGTGCCAGCAGCCAAGAATCGATAGCGGGGGGTTCTTCCTACGAGCAGTACTTC
CDR3 protein: CASSQESIAGGSSYEQYF

V gene: TRBV10-3
J gene: TRBJ2-3
D gene: .
clone size: .
CDR3 DNA: TGTGCCATCAGCGGGTCCACTGAGGATACGCAGTATTTT
CDR3 protein: CAISGSTEDTQYF

V gene: TRBV6-7
J gene: TRBJ1-2
D gene: TRBD1
clone size: .
CDR3 DNA: TGTGCCAGGGCCTGGACAGGGTCGAACTATGGCTACACCTTC
CDR3 protein: CARAWTGSNYGYTF

V gene: TRBV5-4
J gene: TRBJ2-1
D gene: .
clone size: .
CDR3 DNA: TGTGCCAGCAGCTTTGTCGGGGGGCCGACTTCCTACAATGAGCAGTTCTTC
CDR3 protein: CASSFVGGPTSYNEQFF